The clone carrying this T cell receptor (beta chain) was picked up a small number of times. MiXCR, run by TCRdb on the 5' RACE reads, gives a single entry per CDR3 protein. The repertoire holds approximately 560,000 distinct CDR3 sequences, with approximately 15% as singletons. This record comes from a study of T-cell memory formation after mild COVID-19. The V end lost 1 base, the J end lost 8 bases, and 11 bases lay between the germline ends. This CDR3 region has 13 residues. The receptor's source is an adult woman who had mild COVID-19 (a few samples of this study predate the infection). Cell type and time point are not known. Sequencing was carried out using PBMCs or a T cell subset sorted from them (not recorded which). This rearrangement joins TRBV12-3 or TRBV12-4 to TRBJ1-1, with D hard to call. Here the CDR3 DNA reads TGTGCCAGCAGTTTAGGACGCCTGAGAGAAGCTTTCTTT. This translates into CASSLGRLREAFF.